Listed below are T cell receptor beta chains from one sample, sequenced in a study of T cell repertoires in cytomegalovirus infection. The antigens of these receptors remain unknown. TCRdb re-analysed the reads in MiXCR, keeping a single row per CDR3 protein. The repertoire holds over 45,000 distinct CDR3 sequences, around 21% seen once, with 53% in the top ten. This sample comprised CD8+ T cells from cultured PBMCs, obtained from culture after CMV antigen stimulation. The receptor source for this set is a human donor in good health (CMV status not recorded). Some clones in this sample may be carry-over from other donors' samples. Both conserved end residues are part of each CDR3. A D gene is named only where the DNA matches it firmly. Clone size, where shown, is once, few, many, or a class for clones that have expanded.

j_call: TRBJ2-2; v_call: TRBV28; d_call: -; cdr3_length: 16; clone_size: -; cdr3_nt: TGTGCCAGCAGTTTCAAAGCCGCCGCGAACACCGGGGAGCTGTTTTTT; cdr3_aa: CASSFKAAANTGELFF
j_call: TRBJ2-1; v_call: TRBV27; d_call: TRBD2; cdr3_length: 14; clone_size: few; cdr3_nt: TGTGCCAGCAGGACTAGCGGGAGACACAATGAGCAGTTCTTC; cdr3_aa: CASRTSGRHNEQFF
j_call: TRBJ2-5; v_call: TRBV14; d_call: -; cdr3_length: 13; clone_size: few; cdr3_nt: TGTGCCAGCAGCCAAGCCGGCATAGAGACCCAGTACTTC; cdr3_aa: CASSQAGIETQYF
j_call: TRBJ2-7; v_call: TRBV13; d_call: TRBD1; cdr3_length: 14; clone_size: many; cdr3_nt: TGTGCCAGCAGCTTGGGGACAGGTGTGTACGAGCAGTACTTC; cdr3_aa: CASSLGTGVYEQYF
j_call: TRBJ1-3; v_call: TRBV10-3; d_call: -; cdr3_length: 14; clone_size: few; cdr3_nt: TGTGCCATCAGTGAGTCCTACTCTGGAAACACCATATATTTT; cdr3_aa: CAISESYSGNTIYF
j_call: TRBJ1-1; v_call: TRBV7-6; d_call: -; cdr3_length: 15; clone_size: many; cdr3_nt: TGTGCCAGCAGCTTAGATGGGCAGGCCTGGCCTGAAGCTTTCTTT; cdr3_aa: CASSLDGQAWPEAFF
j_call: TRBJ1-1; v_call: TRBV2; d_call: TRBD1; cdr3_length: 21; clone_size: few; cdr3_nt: TGTGCCAGCAGTGAAGCGCTTCGGAGACAGGGATTAAGTCGGGAGAACACTGAAGCTTTCTTT; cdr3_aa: CASSEALRRQGLSRENTEAFF
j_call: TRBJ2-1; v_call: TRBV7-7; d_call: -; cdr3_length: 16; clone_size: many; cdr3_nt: TGTGCTAGCAGCCTATCCGGGGGGCCTCTTTACAATGAGCAGTTCTTC; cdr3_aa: CASSLSGGPLYNEQFF
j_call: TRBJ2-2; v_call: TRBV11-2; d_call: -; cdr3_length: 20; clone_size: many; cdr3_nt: TGTGCCAGCAGCTTAGATTACGATCCGGTTGGCAGATGGCGGATCGGGGAGCTGTTTTTT; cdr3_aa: CASSLDYDPVGRWRIGELFF
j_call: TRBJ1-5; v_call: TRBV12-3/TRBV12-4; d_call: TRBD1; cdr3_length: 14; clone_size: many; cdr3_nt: TGTGCCAGCAGCTGGGGACAGGGGTATCAGCCCCAGCATTTT; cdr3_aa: CASSWGQGYQPQHF
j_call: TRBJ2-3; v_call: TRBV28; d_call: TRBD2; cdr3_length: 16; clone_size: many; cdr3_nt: TGTGCCAGCTACCCCATAGCGGGGCCAAACACAGATACGCAGTATTTT; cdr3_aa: CASYPIAGPNTDTQYF
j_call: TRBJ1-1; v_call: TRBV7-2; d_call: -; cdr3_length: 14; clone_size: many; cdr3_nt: TGTGCCAGCCAAGGACCGGGGCAGAACACTGAAGCTTTCTTT; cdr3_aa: CASQGPGQNTEAFF
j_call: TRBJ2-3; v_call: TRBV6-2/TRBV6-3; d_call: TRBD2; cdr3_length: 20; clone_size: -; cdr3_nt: TGTGCCAGCAGTCCTTCGACTAGCGGGGGGGCCGTTTTTGGCACAGATACGCAGTATTTT; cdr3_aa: CASSPSTSGGAVFGTDTQYF
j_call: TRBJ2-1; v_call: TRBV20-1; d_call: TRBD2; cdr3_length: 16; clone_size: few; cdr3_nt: TGCAGTGCTAGAGGGGGACTAGCGGGATCCTACAATGAGCAGTTCTTC; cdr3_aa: CSARGGLAGSYNEQFF
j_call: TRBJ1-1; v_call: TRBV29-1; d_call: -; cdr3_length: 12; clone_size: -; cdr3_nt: TGCAGCGTTGATCAGGGCGACACTGAAGCTTTCTTT; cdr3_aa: CSVDQGDTEAFF
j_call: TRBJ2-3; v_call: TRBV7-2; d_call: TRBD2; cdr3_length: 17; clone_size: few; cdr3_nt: TGTGCCAGCAGCTTAGAGGGACTAGCGTTAATCACAGATACGCAGTATTTT; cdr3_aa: CASSLEGLALITDTQYF
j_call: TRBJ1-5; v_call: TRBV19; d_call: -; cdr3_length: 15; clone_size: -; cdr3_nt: TGTGCCAGTAGTATTACACCCGGTGGCAATCAGCCCCAGCATTTT; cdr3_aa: CASSITPGGNQPQHF
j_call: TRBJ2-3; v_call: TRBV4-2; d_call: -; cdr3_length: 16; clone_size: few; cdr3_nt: TGTGCCAGCAGCCACCTAACGGGGGACGGCACAGATACGCAGTATTTT; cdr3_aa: CASSHLTGDGTDTQYF
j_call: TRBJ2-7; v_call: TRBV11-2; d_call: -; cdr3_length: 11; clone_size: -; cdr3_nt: TGTGCCAGCAGCTCGGGCCTCCCGCAGTACTTC; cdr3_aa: CASSSGLPQYF
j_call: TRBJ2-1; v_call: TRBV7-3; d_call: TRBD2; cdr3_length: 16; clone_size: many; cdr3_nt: TGTGCCAGCAGCCCCTTAGCGGGGGAGTCCTACAATGAGCAGTTCTTC; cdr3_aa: CASSPLAGESYNEQFF
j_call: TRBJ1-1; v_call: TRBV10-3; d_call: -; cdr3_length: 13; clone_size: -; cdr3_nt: TGTGCCATCAGTGATGGGGGGAACACTGAAGCTTTCTTT; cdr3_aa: CAISDGGNTEAFF
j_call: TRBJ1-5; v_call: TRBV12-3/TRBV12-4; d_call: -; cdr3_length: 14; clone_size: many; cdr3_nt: TGTGCCAGCAGTTTCAGGCAGTTCAATCAGCCCCAGCATTTT; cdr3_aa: CASSFRQFNQPQHF
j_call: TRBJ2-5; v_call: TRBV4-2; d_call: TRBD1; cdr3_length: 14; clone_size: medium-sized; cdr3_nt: TGTGCCAGCAGCCAACCCGACAGGGAAGAGACCCAGTACTTC; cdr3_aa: CASSQPDREETQYF
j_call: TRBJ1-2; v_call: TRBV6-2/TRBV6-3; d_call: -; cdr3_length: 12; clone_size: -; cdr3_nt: TGTGCCAGCAGTCACCTGGGGGACGGCTACACCTTC; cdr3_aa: CASSHLGDGYTF
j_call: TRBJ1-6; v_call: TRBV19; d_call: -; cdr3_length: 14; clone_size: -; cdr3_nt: TGTGCCAGTAGGACCGAGGGGTGGAATTCACCCCTCCACTTT; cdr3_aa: CASRTEGWNSPLHF
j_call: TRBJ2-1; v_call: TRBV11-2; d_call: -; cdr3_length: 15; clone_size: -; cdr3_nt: TGTGCCAGCGGGGCAGGGGACATATCCTACAATGAGCAGTTCTTC; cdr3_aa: CASGAGDISYNEQFF
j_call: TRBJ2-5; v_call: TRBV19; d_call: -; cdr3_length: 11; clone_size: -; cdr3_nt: TGTGCCAGTAGCTGGGAGCGCCGCCTTCACTTC; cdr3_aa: CASSWERRLHF
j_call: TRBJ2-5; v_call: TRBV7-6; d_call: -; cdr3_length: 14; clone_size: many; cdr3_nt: TGTGCCAGCAGCTTAGCGGGTGGTCAAGAGACCCAGTACTTC; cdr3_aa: CASSLAGGQETQYF
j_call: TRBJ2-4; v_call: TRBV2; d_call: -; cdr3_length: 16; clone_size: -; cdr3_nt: TGTGCCAGCAGTGAAAAGAGCGGCATAGCCAAAAACATTCAGTACTTC; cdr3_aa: CASSEKSGIAKNIQYF
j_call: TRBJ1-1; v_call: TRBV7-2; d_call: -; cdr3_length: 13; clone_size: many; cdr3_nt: TGTGCCAGCAGCTTAGGTGGGTCAGGGCGAGCTTTCTTT; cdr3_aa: CASSLGGSGRAFF
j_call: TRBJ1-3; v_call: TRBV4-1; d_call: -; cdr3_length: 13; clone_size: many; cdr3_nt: TGCGCCAGCAGCCTGGACTCTGGAAACACCATATATTTT; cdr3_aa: CASSLDSGNTIYF
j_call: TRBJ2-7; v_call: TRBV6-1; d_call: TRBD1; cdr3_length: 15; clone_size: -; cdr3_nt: TGTGCCAGCTCACCAGGGACAGGGGGCATCAACGAGCAGTACTTC; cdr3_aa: CASSPGTGGINEQYF
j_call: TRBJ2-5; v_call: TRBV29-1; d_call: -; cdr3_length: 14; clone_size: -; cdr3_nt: TGCAGCGTTGGGCGGGCGACCGATCAAGAGACCCAGTACTTC; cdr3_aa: CSVGRATDQETQYF
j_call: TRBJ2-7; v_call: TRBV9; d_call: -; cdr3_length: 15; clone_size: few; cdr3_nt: TGTGCCAGCAGCGTTGGGGGCCGAAGCTCCTACGAGCAGTACTTC; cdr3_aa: CASSVGGRSSYEQYF
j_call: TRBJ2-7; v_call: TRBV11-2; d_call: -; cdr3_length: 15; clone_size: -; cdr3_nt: TGTGCCAGCAGCCCTCGGGCGGGTTATATCGACGAGCAGTACTTC; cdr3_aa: CASSPRAGYIDEQYF
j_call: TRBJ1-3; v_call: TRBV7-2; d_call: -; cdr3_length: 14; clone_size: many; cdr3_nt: TGTGCCAGCAGCTTTTGGGGATCTGGAAACACCATATATTTT; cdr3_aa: CASSFWGSGNTIYF
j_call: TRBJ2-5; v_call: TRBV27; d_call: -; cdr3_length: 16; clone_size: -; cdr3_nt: TGTGCCAGCAGTCCCCCGGGACATAAAGGACGAGAGACCCAGTACTTC; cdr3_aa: CASSPPGHKGRETQYF
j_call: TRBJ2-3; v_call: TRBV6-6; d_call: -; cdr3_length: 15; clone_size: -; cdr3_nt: TGTGCCAGCAGTTACGAAAGACCCCCACAGGGTACGCAGTATTTT; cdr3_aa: CASSYERPPQGTQYF
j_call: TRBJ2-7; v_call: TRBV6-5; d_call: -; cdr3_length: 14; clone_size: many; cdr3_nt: TGTGCCAGCAGTTACGGACACGGACTCTACGAGCAGTACTTC; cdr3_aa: CASSYGHGLYEQYF
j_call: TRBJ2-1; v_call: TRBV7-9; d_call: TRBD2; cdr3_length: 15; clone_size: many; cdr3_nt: TGTGCCAGCAGCAAAAGCGAGGCGGGGGACAATGAGCAGTTCTTC; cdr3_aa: CASSKSEAGDNEQFF
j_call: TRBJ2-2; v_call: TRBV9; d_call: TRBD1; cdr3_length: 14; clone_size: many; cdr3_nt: TGTGCCAGCAGCGCTAGACAGGGAGTCGGGGAGCTGTTTTTT; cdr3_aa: CASSARQGVGELFF
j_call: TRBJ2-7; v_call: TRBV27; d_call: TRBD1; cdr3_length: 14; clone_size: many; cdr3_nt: TGTGCCAGCAGTTTACAGGGGGCGGGATACGAGCAGTACTTC; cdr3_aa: CASSLQGAGYEQYF
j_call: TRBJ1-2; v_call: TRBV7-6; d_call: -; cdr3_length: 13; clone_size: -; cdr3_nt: TGTGCCAGCAGCGCCAGAAGTGGATATGGCTACACCTTC; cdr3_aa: CASSARSGYGYTF
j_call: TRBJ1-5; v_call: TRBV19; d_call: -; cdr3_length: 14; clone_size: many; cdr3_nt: TGTGCCAGTACCGTGGACAGCCTCAATCAGCCCCAGCATTTT; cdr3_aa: CASTVDSLNQPQHF
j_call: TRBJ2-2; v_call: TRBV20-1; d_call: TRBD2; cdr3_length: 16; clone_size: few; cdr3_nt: TGCAGTGCTAGAGGGACTAGCGGGGGGATCACCGGGGAGCTGTTTTTT; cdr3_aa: CSARGTSGGITGELFF
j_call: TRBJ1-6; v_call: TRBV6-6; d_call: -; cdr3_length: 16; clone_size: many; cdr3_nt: TGTGCCAGCAGGGGGCGTCGAGGACCAAACCGGTCACCCCTCCACTTT; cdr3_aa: CASRGRRGPNRSPLHF
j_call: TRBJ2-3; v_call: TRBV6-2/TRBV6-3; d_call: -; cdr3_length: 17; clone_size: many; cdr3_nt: TGTGCCAGCAATCGTGATCCGGGACTCCGAATCACAGATACGCAGTATTTT; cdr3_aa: CASNRDPGLRITDTQYF
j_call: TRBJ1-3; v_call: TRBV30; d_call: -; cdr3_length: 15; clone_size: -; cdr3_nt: TGTGCCTGGAGGTCACCGGTTAACTCTGGAAACACCATATATTTT; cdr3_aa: CAWRSPVNSGNTIYF
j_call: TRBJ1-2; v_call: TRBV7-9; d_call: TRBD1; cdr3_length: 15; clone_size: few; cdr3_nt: TGTGCCAGCAGCTTAGAAGCAGGGGGATGGGATGGCTACACCTTC; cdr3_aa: CASSLEAGGWDGYTF
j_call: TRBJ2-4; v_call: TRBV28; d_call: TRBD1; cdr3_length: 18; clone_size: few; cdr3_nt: TGTGCCAGCAGCCCCCCCCGGACAGGCGAACTAGCCAAAAACATTCAGTACTTC; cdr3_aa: CASSPPRTGELAKNIQYF
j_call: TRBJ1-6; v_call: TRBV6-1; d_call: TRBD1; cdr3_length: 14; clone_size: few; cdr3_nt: TGTGCCAGCAGTCCGACAGGGGAAGATTCACCCCTCCACTTT; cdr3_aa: CASSPTGEDSPLHF
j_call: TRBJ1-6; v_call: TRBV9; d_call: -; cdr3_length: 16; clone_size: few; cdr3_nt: TGTGCCAGCAGCGTAGCGGGGGCCAGCTCTAATTCACCCCTCCACTTT; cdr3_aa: CASSVAGASSNSPLHF
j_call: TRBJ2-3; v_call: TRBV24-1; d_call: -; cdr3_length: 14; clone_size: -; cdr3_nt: TGTGCCACCAGTGATACACGTTTCACAGATACGCAGTATTTT; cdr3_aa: CATSDTRFTDTQYF
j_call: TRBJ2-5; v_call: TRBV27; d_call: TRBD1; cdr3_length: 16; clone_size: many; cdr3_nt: TGTGCCAGCAGTTTTGGGGCAGCGACAGGGGATGAGACCCAGTACTTC; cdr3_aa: CASSFGAATGDETQYF
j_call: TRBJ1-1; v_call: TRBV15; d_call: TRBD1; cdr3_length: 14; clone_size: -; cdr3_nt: TGTGCCACCAGCAGGGGACAGGGGGACACTGAAGCTTTCTTT; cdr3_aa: CATSRGQGDTEAFF
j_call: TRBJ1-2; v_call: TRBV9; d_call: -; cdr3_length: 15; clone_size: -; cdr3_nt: TGTGCCAGCAGCGCTACAGGGTATACTAGCTATGGCTACACCTTC; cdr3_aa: CASSATGYTSYGYTF
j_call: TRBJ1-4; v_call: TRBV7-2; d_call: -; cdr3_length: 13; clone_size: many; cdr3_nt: TGTGCCAGCAGCTTTATATTCCCTGAAAAACTGTTTTTT; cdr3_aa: CASSFIFPEKLFF